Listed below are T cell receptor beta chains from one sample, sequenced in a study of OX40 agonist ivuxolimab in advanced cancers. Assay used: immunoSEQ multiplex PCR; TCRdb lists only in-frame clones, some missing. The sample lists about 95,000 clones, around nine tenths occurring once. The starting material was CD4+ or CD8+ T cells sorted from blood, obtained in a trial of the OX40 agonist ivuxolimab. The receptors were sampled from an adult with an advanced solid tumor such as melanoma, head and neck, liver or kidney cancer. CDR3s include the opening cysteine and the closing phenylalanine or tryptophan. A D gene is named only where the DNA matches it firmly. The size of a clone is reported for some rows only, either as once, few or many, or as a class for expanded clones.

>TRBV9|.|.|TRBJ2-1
TGTGCCAGCAGCGTATGGGGAAACAATGAGCAGTTCTTC
CASSVWGNNEQFF
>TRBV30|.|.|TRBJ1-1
TGTGCCTGGAGGATGAACACTGAAGCTTTCTTT
CAWRMNTEAFF
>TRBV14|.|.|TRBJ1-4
TGTGCCAGCAGCCTATCCGAAATGAACAATGAAAAACTGTTTTTT
CASSLSEMNNEKLFF
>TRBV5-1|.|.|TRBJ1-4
TGCGCCAGCAGCTTGGGGGACTGGGGACCGGGTGAAAAACTGTTTTTT
CASSLGDWGPGEKLFF
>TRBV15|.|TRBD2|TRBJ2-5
TGTGCCACCAGCAGAGAACCGGGACTAGCGGGAGGGCGGTTTGAGACCCAGTACTTC
CATSREPGLAGGRFETQYF
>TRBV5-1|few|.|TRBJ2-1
TGCGCCAGCAGAAGGGTATCTAGAGCCAATGAGCAGTTCTTC
CASRRVSRANEQFF
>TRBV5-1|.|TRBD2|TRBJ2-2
TGCGCCAGCCGGACTAGCGGGATAACCGGGGAGCTGTTTTTT
CASRTSGITGELFF
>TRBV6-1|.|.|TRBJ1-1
TGTGCCAGCAGTGACCAGGGCGGGAACACTGAAGCTTTCTTT
CASSDQGGNTEAFF
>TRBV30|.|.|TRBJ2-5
TGTGCCTGGACCACGGGGCTAGGGACCCAGTACTTC
CAWTTGLGTQYF
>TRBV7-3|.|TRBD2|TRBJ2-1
TGTGCCAGCAGCCAGACTAGCGGGAGTGTCGATGAGCAGTTCTTC
CASSQTSGSVDEQFF
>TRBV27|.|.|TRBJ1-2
TGTGCCAGCAGTTTATCTCCAGGTCTAGCCTATGGCTACACCTTC
CASSLSPGLAYGYTF
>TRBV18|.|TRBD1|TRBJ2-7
TGTGCCAGCTCACCATTTGGACAGGGAGCATGGGAGCAGTACTTC
CASSPFGQGAWEQYF
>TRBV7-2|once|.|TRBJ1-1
TGTGCCAGCAGCTTAGACCGGACGGGTGAAGCTTTCTTT
CASSLDRTGEAFF
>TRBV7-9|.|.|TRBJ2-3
TGTGCCAGCAAGAGTGGGACAGATACGCAGTATTTT
CASKSGTDTQYF
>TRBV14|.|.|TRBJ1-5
TGTGCCAGCAGCCAAGAAAGCAGGGAAGGAAGTCAGCCCCAGCATTTT
CASSQESREGSQPQHF
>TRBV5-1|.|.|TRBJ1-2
TGCGCCAGCAGCTCCCCCCCGGAGTCCTATGGCTACACCTTC
CASSSPPESYGYTF
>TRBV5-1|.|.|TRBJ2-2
TGCGCCAGCAGCTCCCTACCAACCGGGAGTAACACCGGGGAGCTGTTTTTT
CASSSLPTGSNTGELFF
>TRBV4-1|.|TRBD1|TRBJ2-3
TGCGCCAGCAGCCAAGGGGCAGGGGGCAGGTCAGATACGCAGTATTTT
CASSQGAGGRSDTQYF
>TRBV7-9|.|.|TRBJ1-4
TGTGCCAGCAGCCTACAGGGCGGGGTTAATGAAAAACTGTTTTTT
CASSLQGGVNEKLFF
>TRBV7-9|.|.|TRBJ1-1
TGTGCCAGCAGCTTAGTGGTCATCAGGGGCACTGAAGCTTTCTTT
CASSLVVIRGTEAFF
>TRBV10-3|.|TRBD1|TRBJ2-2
TGTGCCATCAATACAGGGGGCACCGGGGAGCTGTTTTTT
CAINTGGTGELFF
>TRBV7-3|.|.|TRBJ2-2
TGTGCCAGCAGCTTGACGGTGGCCGGGGAGCTGTTTTTT
CASSLTVAGELFF
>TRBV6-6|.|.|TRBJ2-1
TGTGCCACCAATTCCGACCCTGCCCACAATGAGCAGTTCTTC
CATNSDPAHNEQFF
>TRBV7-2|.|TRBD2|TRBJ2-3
TGTGCCAGCCTAAACACCGCTTGGGGCAGCGGGGACCCAGATACGCAGTATTTT
CASLNTAWGSGDPDTQYF
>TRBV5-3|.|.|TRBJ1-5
TGTGCCAGAAGCTTCACGGGGCCCGGGGTGCCGGGCAATCAGCCCCAGCATTTT
CARSFTGPGVPGNQPQHF
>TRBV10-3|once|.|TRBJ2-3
TGTGCCATCCGGGACACCAGCACAGATACGCAGTATTTT
CAIRDTSTDTQYF
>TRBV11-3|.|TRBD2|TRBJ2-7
TGTGCCAGCAGCTCTCCAGCGGGAGTTTATTCGTACGAGCAGTACTTC
CASSSPAGVYSYEQYF
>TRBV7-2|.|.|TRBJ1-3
TGTGCCAGCAGCTTAGGGACAGCGGTCTCTGGAAACACCATATATTTT
CASSLGTAVSGNTIYF
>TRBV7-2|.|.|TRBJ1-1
TGTGCCAGCAGCTTAGATATAGGGGAAGCTTTATACCCACGTTCCTTT
CASSLDIGEALYPRSF